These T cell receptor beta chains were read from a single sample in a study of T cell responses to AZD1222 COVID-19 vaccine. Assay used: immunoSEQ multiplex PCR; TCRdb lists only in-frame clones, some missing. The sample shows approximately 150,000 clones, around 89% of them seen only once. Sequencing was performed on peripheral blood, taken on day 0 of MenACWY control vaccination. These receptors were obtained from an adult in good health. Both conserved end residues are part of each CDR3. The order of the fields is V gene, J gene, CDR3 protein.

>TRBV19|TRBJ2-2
CASSQGLAGGVAGELFF
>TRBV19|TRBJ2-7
CASSPRTGLSYEQYF
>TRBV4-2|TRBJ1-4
CASSQEHSNEKLFF
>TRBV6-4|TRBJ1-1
CASSDGTGGNTEAFF
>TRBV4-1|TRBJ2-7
CASSLWTSGTSYEQYF
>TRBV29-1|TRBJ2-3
CSVFREGRDTQYF
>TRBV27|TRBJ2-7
CASSFAAGNGEQYF
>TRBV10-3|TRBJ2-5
CAISESGPSRGETQYF
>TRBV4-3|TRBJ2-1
CASSQIGRNEQFF
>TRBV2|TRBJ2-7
CASRGQGNYEQYF